These 20 T cell receptor beta chains were all obtained from the same sample, sequenced in a study of shared clonotypes between healthy human individuals (dated by TCRdb to 2018 to 2021). The library relied on the immunoSEQ multiplex PCR assay. The immuneACCESS repertoire file appears here via TCRdb, limited to in-frame rearrangements. These files lack a portion of the clones; in checked studies, under half of the deficit traces to unresolved V genes, and the cause of the others is not known. Counted in this sample were about 960,000 clones; less than 85% of them appeared once. The ten largest clonotypes hold approximately 1.5% of the sample. The sequencing input was memory CD4+ T cells sorted from blood. What the cell subset or site label conveys for this sample: CD45RA-negative fraction. The receptors were gathered from a man aged 18-30 years in good health.

The J gene is TRBJ1-2, the V gene TRBV19, with 7 bases aligning to TRBD1. The CDR3 has 15 amino acids. Germline trimming cut 6 bases from V and 3 bases from J; bases unmatched to any gene: 10. Germline V lookup: CDR1 LNHDA, CDR2 SQIVND (reference sequence). CDR3 protein: CASRTTQGKDYGYTF. The CDR3 DNA reads TGTGCCAGTAGGACCACACAGGGGAAGGACTATGGCTACACCTTC.

In the case of this clone: A read error likely explains this, since a far larger clone differs by one base. This specimen includes other DNA sequences encoding the same CDR3. J is TRBJ2-1 and V is TRBV7-2; 9 bases are shared with TRBD1. This CDR3 comprises 15 residues. J was trimmed by 2 bases and V by 1 base; bases with no gene match: 0. Germline values: CDR1 SGHTA, CDR2 FQGNSA. This CDR3 reads CASSLGDRAYNEQFF. The CDR3 bases are TGTGCCAGCAGCTTAGGGGACAGGGCCTACAATGAGCAGTTCTTC.

This chain connects TRBV19 to TRBJ1-5, with TRBD1 matching over 7 bases. V dropped 8 bases and J dropped 2; count of bases not matched to a gene: 6. The germline gives CDR1 LNHDA, CDR2 SQIVND (reference sequence). CDR3 length: 14 amino acids. The CDR3 nucleotides are TGTGCCAGTGGGGGACAGTCGGGCAATCAGCCCCAGCATTTT. It translates to CASGGQSGNQPQHF.

The rearrangement joins TRBV5-8 to TRBJ2-1; 9 nucleotides match TRBD1. Trimming took 5 bases from V and 2 from J; bases not matched to a gene: 8. The length of the CDR3 is 16 residues. Per the germline V gene, CDR1 is SGHTS and CDR2 is YDEGEE. The DNA for the CDR3 is TGTGCCAGCAGTATATCCGGGACAGGGCCCTACAATGAGCAGTTCTTC. Its protein product is CASSISGTGPYNEQFF.

This clone was seen more than once but under ten times. The genes are TRBV11-3 and TRBJ2-2; perhaps TRBD2 as D (7 bases). The CDR3 contains 13 residues. Germline lookup yields CDR1 SGHNT and CDR2 YENEEA. V was trimmed by 5 bases and J by 7 bases, leaving 11 bases between them. The CDR3 protein is CASSNREGGELFF. The CDR3 region has the DNA TGTGCCAGCAGCAACAGGGAGGGCGGGGAGCTGTTTTTT.

This clone was detected only once. The chain uses TRBV5-6 and TRBJ2-3; D unclear. Germline V lookup: CDR1 SGHDT, CDR2 YYEEEE. The CDR3 totals 13 residues. V dropped 2 bases and J dropped 3 bases, with 7 bases sitting between them. CDR3 amino acids: CASSFERTDTQYF. In DNA form, the CDR3 reads TGTGCCAGCAGCTTTGAGAGAACAGATACGCAGTATTTT.

The rearrangement uses TRBV30 and TRBJ2-7; D may correspond to TRBD1 or TRBD2 (6 bases each). The V end lost 5 bases, the J end lost 12 bases, and 17 bases lay between the germline ends. This CDR3 contains 11 residues. Germline assignment: CDR1 GTSNPN and CDR2 SVGIG (reference sequence). The CDR3 sequence is CAWGGLGYLYF. The DNA for the CDR3 is TGTGCCTGGGGGGGGCTGGGTTATCTGTACTTC.

The J gene is TRBJ1-5, the V gene TRBV2; 8 bases map to TRBD1. With 7 bases clipped from V and 6 bases from J, the junction kept 8 bases outside the gene matches. CDR1 is SNHLY and CDR2 is FYNNEI in the germline V gene. The CDR3 has 14 residues. The CDR3 DNA is TGTGCCAGCACCTTGACAGGGGCTGGTCAGCCCCAGCATTTT. It encodes CASTLTGAGQPQHF.

Written as DNA, the CDR3 is TGCGCCAGCAGCCCGGGACTAGCGGGGGGCGGGTACAATGAGCAGTTCTTC. Protein sequence: CASSPGLAGGGYNEQFF. The chain carries TRBV4-1 and TRBJ2-1; 15 bases agree with TRBD2. Germline values: CDR1 MGHRA, CDR2 YSYEKL. Trimming removed 4 bases from V and 4 bases from J; junction bases left unmatched: 5. The CDR3 runs 17 residues.

Of note for this clone: Being one base from a much bigger clone, this may be a read error. For the CDR3, the DNA is TGTGCCAGCAGCTTAGTAGCGGGGGGCACAGATACGCAGTATTTT. It is translated as CASSLVAGGTDTQYF. The chain combines TRBV7-8 with TRBJ2-3; 9 nucleotides agree with TRBD2. The germline V gene has CDR1 SGHVS and CDR2 FQNEAQ. V gave up 1 base and J gave up 1 base; unmatched junction bases: 0. The CDR3 length is 15 residues.

The V and J genes are TRBV6-1 and TRBJ2-1; D perhaps matches TRBD2 (6 bases). V gave up 6 bases and J gave up 7 bases, with 16 bases separating them. CDR1 and CDR2 from the germline V gene are MNHNS and SASEGT. The CDR3 has 14 residues. CDR3 residues: CASSLGGTPNEQFF. The CDR3 bases are TGTGCCAGCAGCCTTGGGGGGACGCCAAATGAGCAGTTCTTC.

This clone was seen only once. The CDR3 here is CALDRGSANIQYF. DNA for the CDR3: TGTGCCCTTGACCGGGGATCGGCAAACATTCAGTACTTC. This chain joins TRBV7-9 and TRBJ2-4; D may be TRBD2 (5 bases). Trimming cost V 11 bases and J 6 bases, with 17 bases left between them. Germline V CDR1 and CDR2: SEHNR, FQNEAQ (reference sequence). The CDR3 runs to 13 residues.

The genes are TRBV5-4 and TRBJ1-4; D remains unclear. V was clipped by 4 bases and J by 8 bases, with 15 bases between them. Germline CDR1 reads SGHNT; CDR2 reads YYREEE (reference sequence). The CDR3 contains 14 residues. This chain's CDR3 is CASSPSRPGEKLFF. The CDR3 DNA is TGTGCCAGCAGCCCATCACGACCGGGGGAAAAACTGTTTTTT. Supplemented by reference TRBV5-4 and TRBJ1-4, the full variable domain reads ETGVTQSPTHLIKTRGQQVTLRCSSQSGHNTVSWYQQALGQGPQFIFQYYREEENGRGNFPPRFSGLQFPNYSSELNVNALELDDSALYLCASSPSRPGEKLFFGSGTQLSVL.

The rearrangement uses TRBV10-3 and TRBJ1-2; a possible D gene is TRBD1 (5 bases). CDR1 is ENHRY, CDR2 SYGVKD, per germline. Trimming removed 7 bases at V and 4 bases at J, with 13 bases between. The CDR3 extends over 13 amino acids. CDR3 nucleotide sequence: TGTGCCATCACGGGGACGGAAACCTATGGCTACACCTTC. Protein sequence: CAITGTETYGYTF.

This chain links TRBV5-5 with TRBJ2-7, with D possibly matching TRBD2 (6 bases). The CDR3 sequence is 15 residues long. V shed 4 bases and J shed 7 bases, with 21 bases lying between them. From germline, CDR1 is SGHKS and CDR2 YYEKEE (reference sequence). The CDR3 sequence is CASSAGGTHLSEQYF. As DNA, the CDR3 is TGTGCCAGCAGCGCCGGGGGTACTCACCTCAGTGAGCAGTACTTC.

This clone was seen only a few times. J is TRBJ2-5 and V is TRBV10-3; D is perhaps TRBD1 (5 bases). Germline loops: CDR1 ENHRY, CDR2 SYGVKD. The CDR3 is 13 amino acids. Trimming left V 2 bases short and J 5 bases short, with 9 bases between. For the CDR3, the DNA is TGTGCCATCAGTGAGCCCAAGGGGGAGACCCAGTACTTC. Amino acid sequence: CAISEPKGETQYF.

This clone was detected a few times. The rearrangement joins TRBV9 to TRBJ2-3, with D tentatively TRBD2 (6 bases). This CDR3 contains 16 residues. Germline V lookup: CDR1 SGDLS, CDR2 YYNGEE. V was clipped by 4 bases and J by 5 bases, with 20 bases between them. CDR3 residues: CASSSTGGGPGDTQYF. The DNA for the CDR3 is TGTGCCAGCAGCTCAACCGGGGGAGGACCCGGAGATACGCAGTATTTT.

The gene calls are TRBV7-8 and TRBJ2-3; D gene uncertain. Trimming took off 2 bases at V and 0 bases at J, with 12 bases between the two ends. Germline CDR1 SGHVS, CDR2 FQNEAQ. There are 16 residues in the CDR3. This CDR3 reads CASSLWQARSTDTQYF. CDR3 DNA: TGTGCCAGCAGCTTATGGCAGGCCCGAAGCACAGATACGCAGTATTTT.

As concerns this clone: Given a far larger clone just one base away, this is likely a sequencing read error. The gene calls are TRBV9 and TRBJ1-3; D is unclear. Trimming took 4 bases from V and 0 from J, leaving 2 bases between them. This CDR3 is 12 amino acids long. Germline V gene lookup returns CDR1 SGDLS and CDR2 YYNGEE. This chain's CDR3 is CASSLSGNTIYF. CDR3 DNA: TGTGCCAGCAGCCTCTCTGGAAACACCATATATTTT.

V and J are TRBV6-6 and TRBJ2-3, with TRBD2 matching 9 bases. Unmatched junction bases numbered 4, after V lost 7 bases and J lost 2 bases. Germline V lookup: CDR1 MNHNY, CDR2 SVGAGI (reference sequence). This CDR3 spans 14 amino acids. The CDR3 sequence: CASNLAGITDTQYF. The CDR3 coding sequence is TGTGCCAGCAACCTAGCGGGAATCACAGATACGCAGTATTTT.